A selection of T cell receptor beta chains follows, all from one sample in a study of cytomegalovirus exposure and HLA in healthy donors. The repertoire was sequenced with immunoSEQ multiplex PCR; TCRdb's copy has only in-frame clones and lacks some. The sample yields 150,000 to 200,000 clones, 65% to 85% seen once. The specimen sequenced was PBMCs. These receptors were taken from a woman between 45 and 65 years old in good health and CMV-seropositive. Each CDR3 is given with its conserved first and last residue. The D gene is left open where the match is weak. Some rows have no size entry. The others give once, few or many, or a class for an expanded clone.

J: TRBJ2-7; V: TRBV6-5; D: NA; size: NA; CDR3: CASSYWRGSSYEQYF; DNA: TGTGCCAGCAGTTATTGGCGGGGAAGCTCCTACGAGCAGTACTTC
J: TRBJ1-4; V: TRBV6-5; D: TRBD1; size: once; CDR3: CASSSESGTGGEKLFF; DNA: TGTGCCAGCAGTTCCGAATCCGGGACAGGGGGTGAAAAACTGTTTTTT
J: TRBJ1-1; V: TRBV7-6; D: NA; size: NA; CDR3: CASSPGHPNTEAFF; DNA: TGTGCCAGTAGCCCTGGACATCCGAACACTGAAGCTTTCTTT
J: TRBJ2-1; V: TRBV5-5; D: NA; size: NA; CDR3: CASSFTGSYNEQFF; DNA: TGTGCCAGCAGCTTTACAGGGAGCTACAATGAGCAGTTCTTC
J: TRBJ2-1; V: TRBV19; D: NA; size: few; CDR3: CASSMGQDYNEQFF; DNA: TGTGCCAGTAGTATGGGACAAGACTACAATGAGCAGTTCTTC
J: TRBJ2-7; V: TRBV6-1; D: TRBD2; size: NA; CDR3: CASSVTSGDSYEQYF; DNA: TGTGCCAGCAGTGTAACTAGCGGGGACTCCTACGAGCAGTACTTC
J: TRBJ2-4; V: TRBV5-4; D: TRBD2; size: NA; CDR3: CASRPGLAGGVDF; DNA: TGTGCCAGCAGACCGGGACTAGCGGGGGGCGTAGACTTC
J: TRBJ1-2; V: TRBV2; D: NA; size: NA; CDR3: CATKGQSYYGYTF; DNA: TGTGCCACCAAAGGACAGTCGTACTATGGCTACACCTTC
J: TRBJ2-1; V: TRBV5-4; D: NA; size: few; CDR3: CASSLGLASEFF; DNA: TGTGCCAGCAGCTTAGGGCTAGCTTCGGAGTTCTTC
J: TRBJ2-5; V: TRBV9; D: NA; size: NA; CDR3: CASSVVFRGQETQYF; DNA: TGTGCCAGCAGCGTAGTTTTCCGGGGACAAGAGACCCAGTACTTC
J: TRBJ1-5; V: TRBV5-1; D: NA; size: NA; CDR3: CASSLALNQPQHF; DNA: TGCGCCAGCAGCTTGGCCTTGAATCAGCCCCAGCATTTT
J: TRBJ2-5; V: TRBV7-2; D: NA; size: NA; CDR3: CASSFFGEQETQYF; DNA: TGTGCCAGCAGCTTCTTCGGAGAACAAGAGACCCAGTACTTC
J: TRBJ1-1; V: TRBV11-2; D: TRBD1; size: NA; CDR3: CASSLKQGTEAFF; DNA: TGTGCCAGCAGCTTGAAACAGGGGACTGAAGCTTTCTTT
J: TRBJ1-5; V: TRBV27; D: NA; size: NA; CDR3: CASSLLGAWPQHF; DNA: TGTGCCAGCAGTTTATTAGGGGCCTGGCCCCAGCATTTT
J: TRBJ1-5; V: TRBV4-1; D: TRBD1; size: few; CDR3: CASSQGQGQQPQHF; DNA: TGCGCCAGCAGCCAGGGACAGGGGCAACAGCCCCAGCATTTT
J: TRBJ1-4; V: TRBV5-1; D: TRBD1; size: few; CDR3: CASSPEKQTGKLFF; DNA: TGCGCCAGCAGCCCCGAGAAACAGACAGGGAAACTGTTTTTT
J: TRBJ1-3; V: TRBV5-4; D: TRBD1; size: once; CDR3: CASSPERTGALNSGNTIYF; DNA: TGTGCCAGCAGCCCGGAAAGGACAGGGGCTCTTAACTCTGGAAACACCATATATTTT
J: TRBJ2-7; V: TRBV2; D: TRBD1; size: NA; CDR3: CASSSDRAAYEQYF; DNA: TGTGCCAGCAGCTCCGACAGGGCAGCCTACGAGCAGTACTTC
J: TRBJ2-3; V: TRBV5-1; D: TRBD2; size: NA; CDR3: CASSLVGGYTDTQYF; DNA: TGCGCCAGCAGCTTGGTCGGGGGGTACACAGATACGCAGTATTTT
J: TRBJ1-6; V: TRBV27; D: NA; size: NA; CDR3: CASSDGQIRSPLHF; DNA: TGTGCCAGCAGCGATGGGCAGATTAGATCACCCCTCCACTTT
J: TRBJ1-5; V: TRBV4-1; D: NA; size: NA; CDR3: CASSQDWGGNQPQHF; DNA: TGCGCCAGCAGCCAAGATTGGGGGGGCAATCAGCCCCAGCATTTT
J: TRBJ1-2; V: TRBV2; D: NA; size: NA; CDR3: CAILRGWEGYTF; DNA: TGTGCCATCCTCAGGGGATGGGAGGGCTACACCTTC
J: TRBJ2-5; V: TRBV5-1; D: NA; size: NA; CDR3: CASSAGGQSQETQYF; DNA: TGCGCCAGCAGCGCCGGGGGACAGTCTCAAGAGACCCAGTACTTC
J: TRBJ2-1; V: TRBV15; D: NA; size: NA; CDR3: CATSRDSTAYRNNEQFF; DNA: TGTGCCACCAGCAGAGATAGCACAGCCTACAGGAACAATGAGCAGTTCTTC
J: TRBJ1-1; V: TRBV2; D: TRBD1; size: NA; CDR3: CASSEQGALNTEAFF; DNA: TGTGCCAGCAGTGAGCAGGGGGCCCTTAACACTGAAGCTTTCTTT
J: TRBJ1-4; V: TRBV5-1; D: NA; size: NA; CDR3: CASKGGATNEKLFF; DNA: TGCGCCAGCAAAGGGGGTGCCACTAATGAAAAACTGTTTTTT
J: TRBJ2-2; V: TRBV7-9; D: NA; size: NA; CDR3: CASGAGPGTGELFF; DNA: TGTGCCAGCGGTGCGGGGCCGGGGACCGGGGAGCTGTTTTTT
J: TRBJ2-6; V: TRBV7-8; D: NA; size: NA; CDR3: CASSLKIPGSGANVLTF; DNA: TGTGCCAGCAGCTTAAAAATACCCGGCTCTGGGGCCAACGTCCTGACTTTC
J: TRBJ1-6; V: TRBV10-2; D: NA; size: NA; CDR3: CASSESSPLYNSPLHF; DNA: TGCGCCAGCAGTGAGTCGAGCCCTCTCTATAATTCACCCCTCCACTTT
J: TRBJ2-7; V: TRBV4-1; D: NA; size: NA; CDR3: CASSQPAGALDEQYF; DNA: TGCGCCAGCAGCCAACCGGCAGGGGCTCTCGACGAGCAGTACTTC
J: TRBJ1-1; V: TRBV18; D: TRBD1; size: NA; CDR3: CASSLWTGLEAFF; DNA: TGTGCCAGCTCACTATGGACAGGCCTTGAAGCTTTCTTT
J: TRBJ1-1; V: TRBV4-1; D: NA; size: NA; CDR3: CASSQDRENTEAFF; DNA: TGCGCCAGCAGCCAAGACAGGGAGAACACTGAAGCTTTCTTT
J: TRBJ2-3; V: TRBV19; D: NA; size: NA; CDR3: CASRAGITDTQYF; DNA: TGTGCCAGTCGGGCGGGGATCACAGATACGCAGTATTTT
J: TRBJ2-3; V: TRBV11-2; D: NA; size: NA; CDR3: CASSQVALTDTQYF; DNA: TGTGCCAGCAGCCAAGTGGCTCTCACAGATACGCAGTATTTT
J: TRBJ1-1; V: TRBV6-5; D: NA; size: NA; CDR3: CASSWRGGMNTEAFF; DNA: TGTGCCAGCAGCTGGAGGGGGGGGATGAACACTGAAGCTTTCTTT
J: TRBJ2-5; V: TRBV2; D: TRBD1; size: NA; CDR3: CASSAGQGGGETQYF; DNA: TGTGCCAGCAGTGCCGGACAGGGTGGAGGAGAGACCCAGTACTTC
J: TRBJ1-2; V: TRBV5-1; D: NA; size: NA; CDR3: CASSLGQGSNYGYTF; DNA: TGCGCCAGCAGCTTGGGTCAGGGATCGAACTATGGCTACACCTTC
J: TRBJ2-5; V: TRBV15; D: NA; size: NA; CDR3: CAIQEGQQETQYF; DNA: TGTGCCATCCAAGAAGGACAGCAAGAGACCCAGTACTTC
J: TRBJ1-6; V: TRBV15; D: NA; size: NA; CDR3: CATSSPPAVNSPLHF; DNA: TGTGCCACCAGCAGTCCTCCTGCGGTCAATTCACCCCTCCACTTT
J: TRBJ1-1; V: TRBV18; D: NA; size: NA; CDR3: CASSRPDSAEAFF; DNA: TGTGCCAGCTCACGGCCGGATAGCGCTGAAGCTTTCTTT
J: TRBJ1-2; V: TRBV18; D: TRBD1; size: NA; CDR3: CASSPQTGDYGYTF; DNA: TGTGCCAGCTCACCCCAGACAGGGGACTATGGCTACACCTTC
J: TRBJ2-1; V: TRBV7-2; D: NA; size: NA; CDR3: CASSSQVGGQYNEQFF; DNA: TGTGCCAGCTCCTCGCAAGTAGGCGGGCAATACAATGAGCAGTTCTTC
J: TRBJ2-7; V: TRBV29-1; D: NA; size: NA; CDR3: CSVELESGQYF; DNA: TGCAGCGTTGAATTGGAAAGCGGGCAGTACTTC
J: TRBJ1-2; V: TRBV6-5; D: TRBD1; size: few; CDR3: CASGQGFQANYGYTF; DNA: TGTGCCAGCGGACAGGGCTTTCAAGCTAACTATGGCTACACCTTC
J: TRBJ1-1; V: TRBV7-6; D: TRBD1; size: NA; CDR3: CASSGQENTEAFF; DNA: TGTGCCAGCAGCGGACAGGAGAACACTGAAGCTTTCTTT
J: TRBJ2-2; V: TRBV2; D: TRBD2; size: NA; CDR3: CASSPTSLNTGELFF; DNA: TGTGCCAGCAGCCCGACTAGCCTGAACACCGGGGAGCTGTTTTTT
J: TRBJ2-1; V: TRBV5-1; D: TRBD2; size: NA; CDR3: CASRRTSGEYNEQFF; DNA: TGCGCCAGCAGGAGGACTAGCGGGGAGTACAATGAGCAGTTCTTC
J: TRBJ2-7; V: TRBV5-1; D: NA; size: once; CDR3: CASSAPGGAYEQYF; DNA: TGCGCCAGCAGCGCCCCGGGCGGGGCCTACGAGCAGTACTTC
J: TRBJ1-2; V: TRBV18; D: NA; size: NA; CDR3: CASSNSGEGPYGYTF; DNA: TGTGCCAGCTCGAACTCCGGGGAGGGCCCCTATGGCTACACCTTC
J: TRBJ1-3; V: TRBV6-6; D: NA; size: NA; CDR3: CASSYESSGNTIYF; DNA: TGTGCCAGCAGTTACGAGAGCTCTGGAAACACCATATATTTT
J: TRBJ2-7; V: TRBV4-1; D: TRBD2; size: NA; CDR3: CASSQKSGTAQSSYEQYF; DNA: TGCGCCAGCAGCCAAAAGAGCGGGACGGCACAGTCCTCCTACGAGCAGTACTTC
J: TRBJ1-5; V: TRBV28; D: NA; size: NA; CDR3: CASSSPPGGPQHF; DNA: TGTGCCAGCAGTTCGCCTCCTGGAGGGCCCCAGCATTTT
J: TRBJ1-5; V: TRBV6-1; D: NA; size: few; CDR3: CASRVRGNNQPQHF; DNA: TGTGCCAGCAGGGTACGGGGAAATAATCAGCCCCAGCATTTT